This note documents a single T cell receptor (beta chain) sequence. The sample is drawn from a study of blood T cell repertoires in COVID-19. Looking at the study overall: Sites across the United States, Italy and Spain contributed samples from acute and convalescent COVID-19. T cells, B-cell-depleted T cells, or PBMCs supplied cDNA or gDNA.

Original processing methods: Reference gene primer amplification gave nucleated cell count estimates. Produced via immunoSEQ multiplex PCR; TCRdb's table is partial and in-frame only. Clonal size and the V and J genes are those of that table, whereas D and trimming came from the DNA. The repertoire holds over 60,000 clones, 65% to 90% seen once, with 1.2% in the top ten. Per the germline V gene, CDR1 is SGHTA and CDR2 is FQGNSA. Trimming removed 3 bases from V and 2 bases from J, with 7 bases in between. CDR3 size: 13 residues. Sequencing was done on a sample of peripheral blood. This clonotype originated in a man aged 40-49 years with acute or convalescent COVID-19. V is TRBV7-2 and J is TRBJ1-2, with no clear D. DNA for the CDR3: TGTGCCAGCAGCTTGGCGGCGAACTATGGCTACACCTTC. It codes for CASSLAANYGYTF.